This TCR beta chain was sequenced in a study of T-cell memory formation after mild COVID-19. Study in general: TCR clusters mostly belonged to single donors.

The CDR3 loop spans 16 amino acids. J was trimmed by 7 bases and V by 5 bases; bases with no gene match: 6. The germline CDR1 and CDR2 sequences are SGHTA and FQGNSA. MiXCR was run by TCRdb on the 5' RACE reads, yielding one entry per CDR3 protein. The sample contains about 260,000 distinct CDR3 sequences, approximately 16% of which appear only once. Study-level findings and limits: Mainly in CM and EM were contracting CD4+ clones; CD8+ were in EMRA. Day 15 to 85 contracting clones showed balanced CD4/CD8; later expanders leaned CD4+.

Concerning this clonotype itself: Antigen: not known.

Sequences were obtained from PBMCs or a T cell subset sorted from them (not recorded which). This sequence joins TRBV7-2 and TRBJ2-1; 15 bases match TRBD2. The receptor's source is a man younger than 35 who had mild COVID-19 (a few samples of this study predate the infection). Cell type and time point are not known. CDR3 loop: CASSDGLAGGWNEQFF. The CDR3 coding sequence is TGTGCCAGCAGCGACGGACTAGCGGGGGGGTGGAATGAGCAGTTCTTC.